These T cell receptor beta chains were read from a single sample in a study of cytomegalovirus exposure and HLA in healthy donors. Sequencing was performed with immunoSEQ multiplex PCR; in TCRdb, only in-frame clones are kept and a portion is missing. The listing records about 52,000 clones. Sequences were obtained from PBMCs. These TCRs come from a woman aged 55-70 years in good health and CMV-seropositive. CDR3s include the opening cysteine and the closing phenylalanine or tryptophan. D genes are given only for firm matches. Size values are once, few and many counts, or a class for expanded clones, and some rows have none.

CDR3 length	D gene	V gene	clone size	J gene	CDR3 protein	CDR3 DNA
14	TRBD1	TRBV19	-	TRBJ2-1	CASSTPGQGNEQFF	TGTGCCAGTAGTACCCCGGGACAGGGCAATGAGCAGTTCTTC
14	TRBD1	TRBV5-4	-	TRBJ1-1	CASSYRDRGDEAFF	TGTGCCAGCAGCTACCGGGACAGGGGTGATGAAGCTTTCTTT
14	TRBD1	TRBV6-5	-	TRBJ1-4	CASKNQGVGEKLFF	TGTGCCAGCAAAAATCAGGGGGTGGGTGAAAAACTGTTTTTT
14	TRBD2	TRBV28	-	TRBJ2-7	CASSPIRSGGEQYF	TGTGCCAGCAGTCCAATTCGATCGGGGGGCGAGCAGTACTTC
16	TRBD1	TRBV18	-	TRBJ2-2	CASSINRGANTGELFF	TGTGCCAGCTCAATTAACAGGGGAGCGAACACCGGGGAGCTGTTTTTT
17	-	TRBV19	-	TRBJ1-2	CASTEIGTNFPNYGYTF	TGTGCCAGTACCGAGATCGGGACTAACTTCCCGAACTATGGCTACACCTTC
13	TRBD1	TRBV25-1	-	TRBJ2-5	CASGRQGRETQYF	TGTGCCAGCGGTAGACAGGGCAGAGAGACCCAGTACTTC
16	-	TRBV4-3	-	TRBJ2-1	CASSQEGSRLYNEQFF	TGCGCCAGCAGCCAAGAAGGCAGCCGACTATACAATGAGCAGTTCTTC
14	TRBD1	TRBV6-5	-	TRBJ1-2	CASSTTGVSYGYTF	TGTGCCAGCAGTACCACAGGGGTCTCCTATGGCTACACCTTC
14	-	TRBV25-1	-	TRBJ1-6	CASIGSSYNSPLHF	TGTGCCAGCATCGGGTCGTCCTATAATTCACCCCTCCACTTT
16	-	TRBV18	-	TRBJ1-1	CASSPPTSGGNTEAFF	TGTGCCAGCTCACCCCCAACGTCGGGGGGAAACACTGAAGCTTTCTTT
13	TRBD1	TRBV29-1	-	TRBJ2-7	CSVRRDSSYEQYF	TGCAGCGTCCGACGGGACAGCTCCTACGAGCAGTACTTC
15	-	TRBV6-5	-	TRBJ1-2	CASRFDSVFNYGYTF	TGTGCCAGCAGATTCGACAGTGTTTTTAACTATGGCTACACCTTC
16	-	TRBV5-1	-	TRBJ1-5	CASSLVTDPSNQPQHF	TGCGCCAGCAGCTTGGTGACAGATCCGTCCAATCAGCCCCAGCATTTT
14	-	TRBV7-2	-	TRBJ1-1	CASSLGRPPNEAFF	TGTGCCAGCAGCTTAGGCAGGCCGCCCAATGAAGCTTTCTTT
14	TRBD1	TRBV28	-	TRBJ1-2	CASLRQGQDYGYTF	TGTGCCAGCTTGAGACAGGGGCAAGACTATGGCTACACCTTC
11	-	TRBV6-5	-	TRBJ2-7	CARSTRFEQYF	TGTGCCAGAAGTACACGTTTCGAGCAGTACTTC
14	-	TRBV28	-	TRBJ1-2	CASSVTGTNYGYTF	TGTGCCAGCAGTGTAACCGGGACAAACTATGGCTACACCTTC
15	TRBD1	TRBV7-2	-	TRBJ1-2	CASSATAGGGYGYTF	TGTGCCAGCAGCGCGACAGCAGGGGGTGGGTATGGCTACACCTTC
15	-	TRBV19	-	TRBJ1-4	CASSIEGASNEKLFF	TGTGCCAGTAGTATAGAAGGGGCCTCTAATGAAAAACTGTTTTTT
15	TRBD1	TRBV7-9	-	TRBJ1-6	CASSSLLTGGSPLHF	TGTGCCAGCAGCTCCTTATTAACAGGGGGATCACCCCTCCACTTT
16	-	TRBV2	-	TRBJ1-4	CASTRISGTTNEKLFF	TGTGCCAGCACTCGAATCTCCGGGACTACTAATGAAAAACTGTTTTTT
17	TRBD2	TRBV9	-	TRBJ2-7	CASSVGPGDYLSYEQYF	TGTGCCAGCAGCGTAGGTCCGGGGGACTACCTTTCCTACGAGCAGTACTTC
15	TRBD1	TRBV7-8	medium-sized	TRBJ1-1	CASSSRDSKNTEAFF	TGTGCCAGCAGCTCCCGGGACAGCAAGAACACTGAAGCTTTCTTT
12	-	TRBV28	-	TRBJ2-5	CASSLPLTAQYF	TGTGCCAGCAGTTTACCTCTCACAGCCCAGTACTTC
17	-	TRBV11-3	-	TRBJ2-1	CASSLERGPYPDNEQFF	TGTGCCAGCAGCTTAGAGCGGGGGCCATACCCGGACAATGAGCAGTTCTTC